This T cell receptor beta chain was identified during a study of CD4 T cells in relation to SARS-CoV-2 and coronaviruses. Repertoires were generated with immunoSEQ multiplex PCR, while TCRdb's copy carries only in-frame clones and drops some. The sample has tens of thousands of clones; roughly 85% are singletons. The length of the CDR3 is 17 residues. Deletions cut 2 bases from V and 0 bases from J, with 16 bases between. Germline V gives CDR1 SGHVS, CDR2 FQNEAQ. Unexposed donor CD4+ T cells date from about 2011-2018, before the COVID-19 pandemic. Input material: memory CD4+ T cells from PBMCs. The V call is TRBV7-8, the J call TRBJ1-1; D might be TRBD1 (5 bases). This clonotype was obtained from a human donor in good health. CDR3 coding DNA: TGTGCCAGCAGCTTACGGTCTGGGGGTAGCCTGAACACTGAAGCTTTCTTT. It yields the protein CASSLRSGGSLNTEAFF.